One sample yielded the 23 T cell receptor beta chains listed below, sequenced in a study of beta chain features in type 1 diabetes. The study's findings and limits: People with Type 1 diabetes carried modestly yet significantly shorter TCRB CDR3s in all four CD4+ subsets.

These receptors' antigens are unknown. TCRB transcripts that were expressed got sequenced, as all of the isolated RNA had been reverse transcribed. The assay was immunoSEQ multiplex PCR, and TCRdb's table has in-frame clones only and misses some. The sample lists a few hundred thousand clones; approximately 16% were seen once. Sample: naive CD4+ T cells from blood. The source of these receptors is a man aged 30-40 years with type 1 diabetes.

The CDR3 protein is CAWSRYSGANVLTF. The CDR3, as DNA: TGTGCCTGGAGTAGATACTCTGGGGCCAACGTCCTGACTTTC. J is TRBJ2-6 and V is TRBV30; D not resolved. The CDR3 covers 14 residues. The V gene lost 2 bases and the J gene lost 0 bases, with 5 bases spanning the gap. Germline V gene lookup returns CDR1 GTSNPN and CDR2 SVGIG (reference sequence). Together with reference TRBV30 and TRBJ2-6, the CDR3 gives the full variable domain: SQTIHQWPATLVQPVGSPLSLECTVEGTSNPNLYWYRQAAGRGLQLLFYSVGIGQISSEVPQNLSASRPQDRQFILSSKKLLLSDSGFYLCAWSRYSGANVLTFGAGSRLTVL.

The chain combines TRBV23-1 with TRBJ2-7; TRBD2 is a possible D gene (6 bases). TRBV23-1 is known as an ORF, though its function is uncertain. The CDR3 spans 16 residues. V was pared by 0 bases and J by 1 base, with 13 bases between. CDR3 in amino acids: CASSQSMEGASYEQYF. The CDR3 coding sequence is TGCGCCAGCAGTCAATCGATGGAGGGAGCGTCCTACGAGCAGTACTTC.

This clone was seen more than once but under ten times. The gene calls are TRBV5-1 and TRBJ2-2, with D hard to call. Trimming pared 0 bases from V and 1 base from J, leaving 4 bases between. CDR1 SGHRS and CDR2 YFSETQ come from the germline V gene. The CDR3 totals 14 residues. This CDR3 reads CASSLGVNTGELFF. CDR3 nucleotide sequence: TGCGCCAGCAGCTTGGGCGTGAACACCGGGGAGCTGTTTTTT.

This clone was seen only a few times. The CDR3 reads CSVSHNEQFF. The CDR3 region has the DNA TGCAGCGTGAGTCACAATGAGCAGTTCTTC. V and J are TRBV29-1 and TRBJ2-1; D is uncertain. The V gene lost 6 bases and the J gene lost 5 bases, with 5 bases spanning the gap. Germline lookup yields CDR1 SQVTM and CDR2 ANQGSEA. This CDR3 is built from 10 residues.

V usage is TRBV4-1 and J usage is TRBJ2-7; the D is unclear. The V gene's germline CDR1 is MGHRA and CDR2 YSYEKL. V dropped 4 bases and J dropped 6 bases, with 16 bases sitting between them. This CDR3 spans 14 amino acids. CDR3 DNA sequence: TGCGCCAGCAGCCGGCTTCCCGCTCGGAGCGAGCAGTACTTC. Its protein product is CASSRLPARSEQYF.

The V and J genes are TRBV30 and TRBJ2-7; D uncertain. This CDR3 is 13 amino acids long. V was clipped by 0 bases and J by 7 bases, with 13 bases between them. Germline values: CDR1 GTSNPN, CDR2 SVGIG (reference sequence). The CDR3 reads CAWSVLASYEQYF. The CDR3 DNA is TGTGCCTGGAGTGTACTTGCAAGTTATGAGCAGTACTTC.

The chain is built from TRBV30 and TRBJ2-2; D could derive from TRBD1 or TRBD2 (5 bases each). Trimming took 5 bases from V and 0 from J, leaving 13 bases between them. CDR1 and CDR2 from the germline V gene are GTSNPN and SVGIG (reference sequence). CDR3 length equals 15 residues. CDR3 nucleotide sequence: TGTGCCTGGCGGCGTGGGGGATCGAACACCGGGGAGCTGTTTTTT. Its protein is CAWRRGGSNTGELFF.

In this sample, this clone turned up a few times. V gene TRBV29-1 combines with J gene TRBJ1-2, with D tentatively TRBD1 (5 bases). V gave up 6 bases and J gave up 8 bases, with 16 bases separating them. The germline CDR1 and CDR2 sequences are SQVTM and ANQGSEA. This CDR3 spans 12 amino acids. CDR3 nucleotide sequence: TGCAGCGTCTTCTTCCAGGGTTCCGGCTACACCTTC. Protein product: CSVFFQGSGYTF.

J is TRBJ2-5 and V is TRBV4-3, with D possibly being TRBD1 (6 bases). Per germline, CDR1 LGHNA and CDR2 YSLEER. The ends were cut back, 1 base at V and 7 bases at J, with 13 bases in the middle. The CDR3 sequence is 14 residues long. As DNA, the CDR3 is TGCGCCAGCAGCCAAGGGAACGGCAGGGGGACCCAGTACTTC. This codes for CASSQGNGRGTQYF.

The chain joins TRBV7-3 to TRBJ2-7, with TRBD1 matching 7 bases. With V trimmed by 5 bases and J by 3 bases, 7 bases remained unmatched. The germline V gene has CDR1 SGHTA and CDR2 FQGTGA. This CDR3 contains 14 residues. The CDR3 here is CASSPSGQNYEQYF. In DNA form, the CDR3 reads TGTGCCAGCAGCCCCTCGGGACAGAACTACGAGCAGTACTTC.

This chain links TRBV7-9 with TRBJ2-3, with 7 bases lining up with TRBD1. J gave up 4 bases and V 3 bases, and 7 bases lay outside the gene matches. The germline gives CDR1 SEHNR, CDR2 FQNEAQ (reference sequence). There are 15 residues in the CDR3. The CDR3 loop reads CASSLNAGTADTQYF. CDR3 coding DNA: TGTGCCAGCAGCTTGAATGCAGGGACAGCAGATACGCAGTATTTT.

J is TRBJ2-3 and V is TRBV30; possibly TRBD1 for D (6 bases). The ends were cut back, 0 bases at V and 4 bases at J, with 11 bases in the middle. CDR1 and CDR2 from the germline V gene are GTSNPN and SVGIG (reference sequence). The CDR3 contains 14 residues. CDR3 sequence: CAWSVPGAADTQYF. CDR3 bases: TGTGCCTGGAGTGTACCAGGGGCTGCAGATACGCAGTATTTT.

This clone was seen only a few times. The V gene is TRBV7-2, the J gene TRBJ2-7; D is ambiguous. CDR1 and CDR2 (germline): SGHTA, FQGNSA. V lost 4 bases and J 5 bases, leaving 15 bases between the germline ends. This CDR3 region has 14 residues. The CDR3 sequence is CASSSAPVHDEQYF. The DNA of the CDR3 is TGTGCCAGCAGCTCCGCGCCAGTACACGACGAGCAGTACTTC.

V usage is TRBV4-2 and J usage is TRBJ2-7; 7 bases match TRBD2. The germline CDR1 and CDR2 sequences are LGHNA and YNFKEQ. Trimming cost V 0 bases and J 1 base; bases outside gene matches: 6. The CDR3 length is 16 residues. CDR3 sequence reads: CASSQDPSGRSYEQYF. CDR3 bases: TGTGCCAGCAGCCAAGATCCTAGCGGAAGATCCTACGAGCAGTACTTC.

The V and J genes are TRBV7-8 and TRBJ1-1; 9 bases align to TRBD1. The CDR3 contains 14 residues. The trim removed 3 bases at V and 4 bases at J, leaving 3 bases unmatched. In germline, CDR1 is SGHVS, CDR2 FQNEAQ. This chain's CDR3 is CASSFTGGGTEAFF. The DNA of the CDR3 is TGTGCCAGCAGCTTTACAGGGGGCGGCACTGAAGCTTTCTTT.

This clone turned up a few times. The chain joins TRBV29-1 to TRBJ2-3; 7 nucleotides align to TRBD2. The CDR3 runs to 13 residues. Germline trimming cut 3 bases from V and 2 bases from J; bases unmatched to any gene: 2. Looked up from germline, CDR1 is SQVTM and CDR2 is ANQGSEA. CDR3 bases: TGCAGCGTTGAGGGGGGGACCACAGATACGCAGTATTTT. Amino acids: CSVEGGTTDTQYF.

The CDR3 here is CASSFNRGNTEAFF. In DNA, the CDR3 is TGTGCCAGCAGCTTTAACAGGGGGAACACTGAAGCTTTCTTT. This sequence joins TRBV7-2 and TRBJ1-1; 7 bases map to TRBD1. The CDR3 has 14 amino acids. The germline gives CDR1 SGHTA, CDR2 FQGNSA. V trimming: 3 bases; J trimming: 1 base; junction bases outside the gene matches: 2.

V gene TRBV25-1 combines with J gene TRBJ2-7, with 8 bases lining up with TRBD1. The CDR3 covers 16 residues. Germline-derived CDR1 and CDR2 are MGHDK and SYGVNS. Trimming took 2 bases from V and 4 from J; bases not matched to a gene: 10. CDR3 DNA: TGTGCCAGCAGTGAAAGAGCTTGGACAGGGACTTACGAGCAGTACTTC. Amino acids: CASSERAWTGTYEQYF.

J is TRBJ2-7 and V is TRBV30; D may be TRBD2 (5 bases). The CDR3 consists of 11 residues. Germline V gene sequence: CDR1 GTSNPN, CDR2 SVGIG (reference sequence). V lost 2 bases and J lost 7, with 9 bases in between. DNA of the CDR3: TGTGCCTGGAGTCTTCCGGGGGAGCAGTACTTC. It yields the protein CAWSLPGEQYF.

This clone was observed a few times. The J gene is TRBJ2-5, the V gene TRBV18; D is undetermined. V lost 5 bases and J lost 0, with 13 bases in between. This CDR3 comprises 15 residues. The germline V gene has CDR1 KGHSH and CDR2 LQKENI. This CDR3 is CASSKRRQDQETQYF. The CDR3 DNA reads TGTGCCAGCTCAAAGCGTCGGCAGGACCAAGAGACCCAGTACTTC. Drawing the rest from reference TRBV18 and TRBJ2-5, the complete variable domain is NAGVMQNPRHLVRRRGQEARLRCSPMKGHSHVYWYRQLPEEGLKFMVYLQKENIIDESGMPKERFSAEFPKEGPSILRIQQVVRGDSAAYFCASSKRRQDQETQYFGPGTRLLVL.

The table lists this clone with a few counts. Written as DNA, the CDR3 is TGTGCCATCAGTGAGTCCGAAGCCCCAGATACGCAGTATTTT. Protein: CAISESEAPDTQYF. This chain links TRBV10-3 with TRBJ2-3; unclear D gene. The V and J ends lost 0 bases and 4 bases respectively, with 8 bases between them. The CDR3 has 14 residues. Germline values: CDR1 ENHRY, CDR2 SYGVKD.

A few counts support this clone. The rearrangement links TRBV29-1 to TRBJ2-1; D possibly corresponds to TRBD2 (6 bases). CDR1 is SQVTM and CDR2 is ANQGSEA in the germline V gene. Trimming pared 4 bases from V and 0 bases from J, leaving 16 bases between. CDR3 length equals 16 residues. Here the CDR3 reads CSVVGGTTSSYNEQFF. The CDR3, as DNA: TGCAGCGTTGTTGGCGGGACGACCTCCTCCTACAATGAGCAGTTCTTC.

This clone turned up a few times. V and J are TRBV4-2 and TRBJ1-1; 7 bases align to TRBD1. The CDR3 has 15 residues. V shed 4 bases and J 3 bases; nucleotides not matched to a gene: 8. Germline assignment: CDR1 LGHNA and CDR2 YNFKEQ. The CDR3 sequence is CASSRVTGRDTEAFF. In DNA form, the CDR3 reads TGTGCCAGCAGCCGGGTGACAGGGAGAGACACTGAAGCTTTCTTT.